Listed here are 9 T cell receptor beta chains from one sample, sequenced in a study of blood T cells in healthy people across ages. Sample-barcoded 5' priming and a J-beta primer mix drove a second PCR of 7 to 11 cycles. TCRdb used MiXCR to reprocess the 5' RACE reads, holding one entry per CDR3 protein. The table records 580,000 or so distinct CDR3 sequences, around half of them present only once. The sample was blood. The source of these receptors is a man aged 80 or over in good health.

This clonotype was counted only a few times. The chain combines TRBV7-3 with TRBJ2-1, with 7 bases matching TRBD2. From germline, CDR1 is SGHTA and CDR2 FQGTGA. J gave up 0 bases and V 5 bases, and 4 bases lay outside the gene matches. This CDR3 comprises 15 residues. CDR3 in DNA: TGTGCCAGCAGCCCTTCTAGCGGCTCCTACAATGAGCAGTTCTTC. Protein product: CASSPSSGSYNEQFF.

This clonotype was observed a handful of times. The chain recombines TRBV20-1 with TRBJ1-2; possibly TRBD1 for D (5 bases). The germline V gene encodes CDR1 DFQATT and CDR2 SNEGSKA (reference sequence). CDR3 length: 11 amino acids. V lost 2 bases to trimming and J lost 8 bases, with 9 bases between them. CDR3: CSARRGEGYTF. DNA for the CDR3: TGCAGTGCTAGACGGGGGGAGGGCTACACCTTC.

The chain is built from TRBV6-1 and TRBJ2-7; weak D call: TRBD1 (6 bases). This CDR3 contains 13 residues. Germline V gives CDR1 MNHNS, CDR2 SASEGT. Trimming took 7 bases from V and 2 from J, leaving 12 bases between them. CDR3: CASKPGQTYEQYF. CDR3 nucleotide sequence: TGTGCCAGCAAACCGGGACAAACCTACGAGCAGTACTTC.

In DNA, the CDR3 is TGTGCCAGCAGCTTAGTAGGGGTGTCTGGGGCCAACGTCCTGACTTTC. Translating gives CASSLVGVSGANVLTF. The genes are TRBV7-2 and TRBJ2-6, with a possible D match to TRBD1 (5 bases). CDR3 size: 16 residues. V was shortened by 1 base and J by 1 base, with 8 bases between the two germline ends. In germline, CDR1 is SGHTA, CDR2 FQGNSA.

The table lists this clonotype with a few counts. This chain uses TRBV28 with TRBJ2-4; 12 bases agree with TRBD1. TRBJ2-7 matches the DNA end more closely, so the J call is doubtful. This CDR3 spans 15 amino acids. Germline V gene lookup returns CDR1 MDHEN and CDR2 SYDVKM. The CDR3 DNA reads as TGTGCCAGCACCCCTTGGGGACAGGGGGCTTACGAGCAGTACTTC. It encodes CASTPWGQGAYEQYF.

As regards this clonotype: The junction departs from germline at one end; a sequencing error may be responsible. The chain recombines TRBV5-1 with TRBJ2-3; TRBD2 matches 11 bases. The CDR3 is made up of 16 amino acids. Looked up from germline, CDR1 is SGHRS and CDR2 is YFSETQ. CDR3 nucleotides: TGCGCCAGCAGTCGAACTAGCGGGAGTTTGACAGATATGCAGTATTTT. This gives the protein CASSRTSGSLTDMQYF. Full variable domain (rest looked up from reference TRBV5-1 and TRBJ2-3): KAGVTQTPRYLIKTRGQQVTLSCSPISGHRSVSWYQQTPGQGLQFLFEYFSETQRNKGNFPGRFSGRQFSNSRSEMNVSTLELGDSALYLCASSRTSGSLTDMQYFGPGTRLTVL.

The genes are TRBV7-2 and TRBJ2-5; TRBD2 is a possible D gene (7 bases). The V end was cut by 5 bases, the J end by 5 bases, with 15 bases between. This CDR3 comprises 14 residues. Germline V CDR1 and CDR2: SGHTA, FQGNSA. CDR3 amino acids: CASSVGGAQETQYF. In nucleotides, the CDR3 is TGTGCCAGCAGCGTTGGGGGGGCACAGGAGACCCAGTACTTC.

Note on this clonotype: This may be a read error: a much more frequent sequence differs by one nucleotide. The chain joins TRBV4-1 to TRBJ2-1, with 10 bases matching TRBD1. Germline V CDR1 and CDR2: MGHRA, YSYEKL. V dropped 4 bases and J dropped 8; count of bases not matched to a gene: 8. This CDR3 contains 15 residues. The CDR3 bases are TGCGCCAGCAGCCCAGCCGAGACAGGGGGCCATGAGCAGTTCTTC. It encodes CASSPAETGGHEQFF.

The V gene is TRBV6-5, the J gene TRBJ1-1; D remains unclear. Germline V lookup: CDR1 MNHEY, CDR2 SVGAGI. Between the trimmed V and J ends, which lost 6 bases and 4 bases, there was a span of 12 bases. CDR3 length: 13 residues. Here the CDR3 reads CASRNPPGTEAFF. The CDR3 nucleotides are TGTGCCAGCAGAAACCCTCCGGGCACTGAAGCTTTCTTT.